Below are 26 T cell receptor beta chains sequenced from a single sample in a study of CD8+CD57+ T cells in acquired aplastic anemia. It was patients with CD8+CD57+ cell expansion by flow cytometry who were chosen for sequencing. The template for TCR beta VDJ and CDR3 sequence profiling was genomic DNA. Via MiXCR, TCRdb re-called the reads, giving one row per CDR3 protein. This sample has hundreds of thousands of distinct CDR3 sequences, with more than 25% found just once. Sequencing input: sorted CD4+, CD8+, or CD8+CD57+ T cells (not recorded which) from PBMCs. The source is a human donor with aplastic anemia.

This clonotype was seen a single time. The rearrangement uses TRBV30 and TRBJ1-1, with 8 bases matching TRBD1. The J segment lost 4 bases and the V segment lost 5 bases, leaving 3 bases of the junction unmatched. This CDR3 has 12 residues. Germline V gene sequence: CDR1 GTSNPN, CDR2 SVGIG (reference sequence). CDR3 bases: TGTGCCTGGGACAGGGGTGGCACTGAAGCTTTCTTT. Translating gives CAWDRGGTEAFF.

A single count supports this clonotype. The chain has TRBV5-1 and TRBJ1-2; D not certain. This CDR3 region has 14 residues. The V end lost 4 bases, the J end lost 2 bases, and 12 bases lay between the germline ends. Germline CDR1 reads SGHRS; CDR2 reads YFSETQ. CDR3 region: CASSQDSGNYGYTF. The CDR3, as DNA: TGCGCCAGCAGCCAAGATTCGGGAAACTATGGCTACACCTTC.

This clonotype was recorded only once. A much larger clone sits a single nucleotide away, making a read error possible. The chain is built from TRBV10-1 and TRBJ1-1; D not certain. The CDR3 is 13 amino acids. Germline V gene data show CDR1 as WNHNN and CDR2 as SYGVQD (reference sequence). In DNA, the CDR3 is TGCGCCAGCAGTGTTAAACAGAACTCTGAAGCTTTCTTT. This codes for CASSVKQNSEAFF.

The chain carries TRBV25-1 and TRBJ2-7, with D possibly TRBD1 on 5 matching bases. The CDR3 runs 14 residues. The V gene lost 4 bases and the J gene lost 2 bases, with 12 bases spanning the gap. The germline CDR1 and CDR2 sequences are MGHDK and SYGVNS. The chain's CDR3 is CASSGQNTAYEQYF. For the CDR3, the DNA is TGTGCCAGCAGTGGACAGAATACCGCCTACGAGCAGTACTTC.

This clonotype has only a few counts. The V gene is TRBV20-1, the J gene TRBJ2-3; TRBD2 matches 9 bases. Trimming cost V 2 bases and J 2 bases; bases outside gene matches: 5. CDR3 length equals 15 residues. Looked up from germline, CDR1 is DFQATT and CDR2 is SNEGSKA (reference sequence). The CDR3 DNA reads TGCAGTGCTAGATTTCTAGCGGGATTCACAGATACGCAGTATTTT. Translation gives CSARFLAGFTDTQYF.

With regard to this clonotype: One junction end disagrees with the germline gene, perhaps due to a read error. The chain has TRBV7-7 and TRBJ1-3, with a possible D match to TRBD1 (5 bases). CDR3 length: 16 amino acids. Germline CDR1 SSHAT, CDR2 FNYEAQ (reference sequence). The CDR3 protein is CASSLGVGDSGNTIYF. The CDR3 DNA follows: TGTGCTAGCAGCTTAGGGGTAGGGGACTCTGGAAACACCATATATTTT.

V and J are TRBV6-1 and TRBJ1-2; D is perhaps TRBD1 (5 bases). The CDR3 spans 15 residues. From germline, CDR1 is MNHNS and CDR2 SASEGT. V lost 4 bases and J lost 4, with 16 bases in between. The CDR3 spells CASSAGPIDSYGYTF. The CDR3 coding sequence is TGTGCCAGCAGTGCGGGACCCATAGATTCCTATGGCTACACCTTC.

A note on this clonotype: Lacking the conserved final phenylalanine or tryptophan, this CDR3 likely reflects a read error. The chain is built from TRBV11-2 and TRBJ2-2, with 7 bases that match TRBD1. The CDR3 has 13 residues. Germline CDR1 is SGHAT and CDR2 is FQNNGV. The V segment lost 5 bases and the J segment 6 bases; nucleotides outside the gene matches: 3. CDR3 in amino acids: CASSQGVAGELFS. For the CDR3, the DNA is TGTGCCAGCAGCCAGGGGGTGGCCGGGGAGCTGTTTTCT.

V and J are TRBV20-1 and TRBJ1-6, with D unresolved. This CDR3 contains 13 residues. The germline CDR1 and CDR2 sequences are DFQATT and SNEGSKA (reference sequence). Trimming removed 1 base at V and 8 bases at J, with 9 bases between. CDR3 sequence: CSARAPRDSPLHF. The CDR3 nucleotides read TGCAGTGCTAGAGCGCCTCGGGATTCACCCCTCCACTTT.

The chain employs TRBV25-1 and TRBJ2-5; 9 bases are shared with TRBD1. J lost 5 bases, V lost 4 bases, and 8 bases had no gene match. Per germline, CDR1 MGHDK and CDR2 SYGVNS. The CDR3 loop spans 15 amino acids. The DNA of the CDR3 is TGTGCCAGCAGTGGCCCGGGACAGGGAGGGGAGACCCAGTACTTC. Translated: CASSGPGQGGETQYF.

This clonotype has a count of ten or more. The chain employs TRBV19 and TRBJ2-2; D uncertain. Trimming removed 0 bases from V and 6 bases from J, with 5 bases in between. The germline V gene has CDR1 LNHDA and CDR2 SQIVND (reference sequence). This CDR3 region has 13 residues. The CDR3 DNA reads as TGTGCCAGTAGTATAGACTACGCCGGGGAGCTGTTTTTT. Encoded protein: CASSIDYAGELFF.

The gene calls are TRBV25-1 and TRBJ2-1, with 7 bases that match TRBD1. V lost 2 bases, J lost 9 bases, and 7 bases stayed unmatched. The CDR3 runs 14 residues. In germline, CDR1 is MGHDK, CDR2 SYGVNS. The CDR3 DNA sequence: TGTGCCAGCAGTGAAACAGGGGAAGGTAGTGAGCAGTTCTTC. Its protein is CASSETGEGSEQFF.

Only a few counts were recorded for this clonotype. The chain uses TRBV12-3 or TRBV12-4 and TRBJ1-1; D is ambiguous. The CDR3 spans 12 residues. Trimming stripped 7 bases from V and 3 bases from J, with 9 bases between. CDR3 residues: CASTLLYTEAFF. The CDR3 DNA reads TGTGCCAGCACTCTCTTGTACACTGAAGCTTTCTTT.

In its sample, this clonotype was seen many times. The chain carries TRBV11-2 and TRBJ1-6; D remains ambiguous. Germline assignment: CDR1 SGHAT and CDR2 FQNNGV. The CDR3 loop spans 16 amino acids. The germline V and J ends were trimmed by 4 bases and 9 bases, with 19 bases remaining between them. CDR3 nucleotide sequence: TGTGCCAGCAGCTCCATGCAAGGCGCCCCGAGTTCACCCCTCCACTTT. Amino acids: CASSSMQGAPSSPLHF.

This clonotype was observed once. The V call is TRBV2, the J call TRBJ2-5; 14 bases line up with TRBD2. Looked up from germline, CDR1 is SNHLY and CDR2 is FYNNEI. The CDR3 totals 16 residues. With 5 bases clipped from V and 0 bases from J, the junction kept 2 bases outside the gene matches. In nucleotides, the CDR3 is TGTGCCAGCAGTCTGGGACTAGCGGGAGACCAAGAGACCCAGTACTTC. Encoded protein: CASSLGLAGDQETQYF.

This clonotype was counted ten times or more. The rearrangement uses TRBV19 and TRBJ1-1; D remains ambiguous. The germline V and J ends were trimmed by 4 bases and 1 base, with 10 bases remaining between them. CDR3 length: 14 residues. Germline assignment: CDR1 LNHDA and CDR2 SQIVND (reference sequence). CDR3 DNA sequence: TGTGCCAGTAGTAACCCCGGTCAGAACACTGAAGCTTTCTTT. Its translation: CASSNPGQNTEAFF.

This clonotype was seen repeatedly, ten times or more. V usage is TRBV7-2 and J usage is TRBJ1-2, with 8 bases lining up with TRBD1. The V gene end was trimmed by 8 bases and the J gene end by 7 bases; junction bases not matched to a gene: 6. The CDR3 extends over 12 amino acids. CDR1 and CDR2 from the germline V gene are SGHTA and FQGNSA. The CDR3 DNA follows: TGTGCCAGCGGACAGGGTTCGCGTGGCTACACCTTC. It codes for CASGQGSRGYTF. The full variable domain, completed using reference TRBV7-2 and TRBJ1-2, is GAGVSQSPSNKVTEKGKDVELRCDPISGHTALYWYRQSLGQGLEFLIYFQGNSAPDKSGLPSDRFSAERTGGSVSTLTIQRTQQEDSAVYLCASGQGSRGYTFGSGTRLTVV.

This clonotype has more than one count but fewer than ten. A read error may be the cause here, since a much bigger clone is one base away. The rearrangement joins TRBV10-3 to TRBJ2-3; D tentatively reads TRBD1 or TRBD2 (6 bases each). CDR1 and CDR2 (germline): ENHRY, SYGVKD. Deletions cut 6 bases from V and 8 bases from J, with 24 bases between. This CDR3 spans 16 amino acids. CDR3 DNA sequence: TGTGCCATCAGCCTGTTGGGGGGCTGGATGCGAGGTACGCAGTATTTT. Translation gives CAISLLGGWMRGTQYF.

Many counts were recorded for this clonotype. The gene calls are TRBV11-1 and TRBJ1-2; 7 nucleotides match TRBD1. Trimming at V came to 5 bases and at J to 2 bases, leaving 8 bases not matched to a gene. From germline, CDR1 is SGHAT and CDR2 FQDESV (reference sequence). This CDR3 spans 15 amino acids. The CDR3 protein is CASSPRGLSNYGYTF. The CDR3 nucleotides are TGTGCCAGCAGCCCGAGGGGGCTATCGAACTATGGCTACACCTTC. Full variable domain (missing parts from reference TRBV11-1 and TRBJ1-2): EAEVAQSPRYKITEKSQAVAFWCDPISGHATLYWYRQILGQGPELLVQFQDESVVDDSQLPKDRFSAERLKGVDSTLKIQPAELGDSAMYLCASSPRGLSNYGYTFGSGTRLTVV.

Note on this clonotype: Since a much larger clone is just one base distant, this may be a read error. This chain joins TRBV7-2 and TRBJ1-2; possible D gene TRBD1, 6 bases. CDR1 and CDR2 from the germline V gene are SGHTA and FQGNSA. The CDR3 is 14 residues long. CDR3 amino acids: CAGSFLYRVEGYTF. CDR3 DNA: TGTGCCGGCAGCTTCCTTTACAGGGTCGAGGGCTACACCTTC.

The rearrangement links TRBV24-1 to TRBJ1-2; D ambiguous. Trimming left V 4 bases short and J 0 bases short, with 8 bases between. Germline V gives CDR1 KGHDR, CDR2 SFDVKD. There are 14 residues in the CDR3. Here the CDR3 reads CATSDHNTNYGYTF. The DNA for the CDR3 is TGTGCCACCAGTGACCATAACACTAACTATGGCTACACCTTC.

As to this clonotype: It may be a read error: a sequence one base away is much more abundant. The chain combines TRBV5-1 with TRBJ1-2; D uncertain. The CDR3 runs to 13 residues. CDR1 is SGHRS and CDR2 is YFSETQ in the germline V gene. Trimming pared 3 bases from V and 8 bases from J, leaving 14 bases between. The DNA of the CDR3 is TGCGCCAGCAGCTGGCAACCCTGGGAAGGCTACACCTTC. Residues: CASSWQPWEGYTF.

This clonotype was recorded once. This may arise from a read error, as a much more abundant clone is one base away. The genes are TRBV10-2 and TRBJ1-1; D unresolved. Deletions cut 0 bases from V and 10 bases from J, with 21 bases between. This CDR3 has 16 residues. Germline V lookup: CDR1 WSHSY, CDR2 SAAADI. The CDR3: CASSESNSDPWAGAFF. CDR3 in DNA: TGCGCCAGCAGTGAGTCGAATTCCGACCCCTGGGCTGGAGCTTTCTTT.

This clonotype occurred many times. The chain carries TRBV15 and TRBJ2-7; the match to TRBD2 covers 9 bases. Unmatched junction bases numbered 8, after V lost 5 bases and J lost 3 bases. The CDR3 extends over 15 amino acids. Germline CDR1 and CDR2: LNHNV and YYDKDF (reference sequence). CDR3 in DNA: TGTGCCACCAGCTTACTTAGCGGGAGTTTCTACGAGCAGTACTTC. It encodes CATSLLSGSFYEQYF.

A few counts support this clonotype. The chain uses TRBV20-1 and TRBJ1-1; no clear D gene. Germline V gene sequence: CDR1 DFQATT, CDR2 SNEGSKA (reference sequence). The CDR3 is 14 residues long. The V and J ends lost 3 bases and 1 base respectively, with 12 bases between them. The CDR3 region has the DNA TGCAGTGCTAGTGACTGGAAGGGGAACACTGAAGCTTTCTTT. Protein product: CSASDWKGNTEAFF.

This clonotype came up many times. CDR3 amino acids: CASSIGQGVNTEAFF. The CDR3 coding sequence is TGTGCCAGTAGTATAGGTCAGGGGGTGAACACTGAAGCTTTCTTT. V gene TRBV19 combines with J gene TRBJ1-1, with TRBD1 identical over 7 bases. CDR3 size: 15 residues. The trim removed 1 base at V and 0 bases at J, leaving 2 bases unmatched. The germline V gene has CDR1 LNHDA and CDR2 SQIVND (reference sequence).